This T cell receptor beta chain comes out of a study of blood T cell repertoires in COVID-19. Study-level background: T cells, B-cell-depleted T cells, or PBMCs supplied cDNA or gDNA.

CDR1 and CDR2 from the germline V gene are WNHNN and SYGVQD (reference sequence). The V and J ends lost 8 bases and 3 bases, in that order; junction bases with no gene match: 6. The CDR3 has 14 amino acids. TCRdb keeps only in-frame clones here, not all; method: immunoSEQ multiplex PCR. This table has approximately 94,000 clones, approximately 87% appearing once. This chain links TRBV10-1 with TRBJ2-7, with TRBD2 matching over 11 bases. The clonotype comes from a human donor in a cohort sampled during active COVID-19. Sequencing used peripheral blood. CDR3 in amino acids: CASSRGTSGYEQYF. The DNA of the CDR3 is TGCGCCAGCTCCAGAGGGACTAGCGGCTACGAGCAGTACTTC.